Below are 21 T cell receptor beta chains sequenced from a single sample in a study of metastatic and nonmetastatic thyroid tumors. Thyroid surgery had not been preceded by any treatment in any patient. TCRdb re-called the PCR reads via MiXCR. This table has over 50,000 clones, roughly 30% appearing once. Sequencing was carried out using blood. The receptors originated from a female donor with papillary thyroid cancer or a benign thyroid nodule (not recorded which). Some clones in this sample may be carry-over from other donors' samples.

This clone has just a few counts. The chain links TRBV12-3 or TRBV12-4 to TRBJ2-2, with D hard to call. This CDR3 spans 13 amino acids. Trimming took 3 bases from V and 5 from J, leaving 7 bases between them. The CDR3 DNA is TGTGCCAGCAGTTTGTTCAGAACCGGGGAGCTGTTTTTT. Its translation: CASSLFRTGELFF.

This chain joins TRBV7-8 and TRBJ1-6; D is uncertain. Between the trimmed V and J ends, which lost 4 bases and 9 bases, there was a span of 16 bases. Germline V gives CDR1 SGHVS, CDR2 FQNEAQ. This CDR3 region has 15 residues. Here the CDR3 reads CASSSVTSMGSPLHF. The CDR3 nucleotides are TGTGCCAGCAGCTCGGTGACCTCGATGGGTTCACCCCTCCACTTT. Filled out from reference TRBV7-8 and TRBJ1-6, the complete variable domain reads GAGVSQSPRYKVAKRGQDVALRCDPISGHVSLFWYQQALGQGPEFLTYFQNEAQLDKSGLPSDRFFAERPEGSVSTLKIQRTQQEDSAVYLCASSSVTSMGSPLHFGNGTRLTVT.

This clone occurred many times. The CDR3 region is CASSLQGLIEQFF. The CDR3 DNA sequence: TGTGCCAGCAGCCTCCAGGGTTTGATTGAGCAGTTCTTC. V and J are TRBV5-6 and TRBJ2-1; possible D gene TRBD1, 5 bases. In germline, CDR1 is SGHDT, CDR2 YYEEEE. The CDR3 runs 13 residues. V lost 4 bases, J lost 9 bases, and 14 bases lay in between.

This clone appeared a few times. The rearrangement links TRBV11-1 to TRBJ2-2, with 12 bases fitting TRBD1. The V segment lost 4 bases and the J segment 5 bases; nucleotides outside the gene matches: 11. The CDR3 spans 18 residues. The germline gives CDR1 SGHAT, CDR2 FQDESV (reference sequence). This CDR3 is CASSSRGTGGDITGELFF. The DNA for the CDR3 is TGTGCCAGCAGCTCTCGGGGGACAGGGGGCGATATTACCGGGGAGCTGTTTTTT.

This clone showed up many times. The chain uses TRBV6-1 and TRBJ1-5; TRBD1 might be the D (6 bases). CDR3 length: 14 residues. Germline values: CDR1 MNHNS, CDR2 SASEGT. Trimming shortened V by 2 bases and J by 5 bases, and 10 bases separated the two germline ends. Here the CDR3 DNA reads TGTGCCAGCAGTGAAAGGGGGTCAGATCAGCCCCAGCATTTT. This translates into CASSERGSDQPQHF.

This clone was seen a handful of times. The V gene is TRBV6-5, the J gene TRBJ2-5; 7 positions match TRBD1. This CDR3 is 15 amino acids long. From germline, CDR1 is MNHEY and CDR2 SVGAGI. With V trimmed by 2 bases and J by 4 bases, 7 bases remained unmatched. In nucleotides, the CDR3 is TGTGCCAGCAGTTACCTATGGGACAGTTCAGAGACCCAGTACTTC. Residues: CASSYLWDSSETQYF.

This clone is deemed medium-sized. The chain carries TRBV28 and TRBJ2-2; possibly TRBD1 for D (6 bases). V lost 2 bases and J lost 7, with 17 bases in between. Per the germline V gene, CDR1 is MDHEN and CDR2 is SYDVKM. The CDR3 loop spans 16 amino acids. CDR3 DNA: TGTGCCAGCAGTTTAGAGAGACAGGCGGTTAACGGGGAGCTGTTTTTT. This codes for CASSLERQAVNGELFF.

This clone occurred many times. The CDR3 loop is CASSLGPGSEKLFF. As DNA, the CDR3 is TGTGCCAGCAGCTTAGGCCCAGGGAGTGAAAAACTGTTTTTT. The chain couples TRBV7-2 to TRBJ1-4, with D perhaps TRBD1 (5 bases). There are 14 residues in the CDR3. From germline, CDR1 is SGHTA and CDR2 FQGNSA. Trimming stripped 1 base from V and 7 bases from J, with 10 bases between. Using reference TRBV7-2 and TRBJ1-4 for the parts outside the CDR3, the full variable domain is GAGVSQSPSNKVTEKGKDVELRCDPISGHTALYWYRQSLGQGLEFLIYFQGNSAPDKSGLPSDRFSAERTGGSVSTLTIQRTQQEDSAVYLCASSLGPGSEKLFFGSGTQLSVL.

This clone has ten or more counts. The V gene is TRBV29-1, the J gene TRBJ2-7; D ambiguous. This CDR3 is built from 13 residues. V gave up 0 bases and J gave up 0 bases, with 6 bases separating them. Germline values: CDR1 SQVTM, CDR2 ANQGSEA. CDR3 sequence (DNA): TGCAGCGTTGAAGACTCGAGCTCCTACGAGCAGTACTTC. This gives the protein CSVEDSSSYEQYF.

This clone was found many times. A much more abundant neighbour one base away suggests this may be a read error. Other DNA sequences of this sample code for an identical CDR3. The V gene is TRBV19, the J gene TRBJ2-1, with D perhaps matching TRBD2 (5 bases). The V gene's germline CDR1 is LNHDA and CDR2 SQIVND (reference sequence). This CDR3 region has 11 residues. The CDR3 region has the DNA TGTGCCAGTAGGACTAACAATGAGCAATTCTTC. This translates into CASRTNNEQFF.

The chain recombines TRBV6-1 with TRBJ2-7; 7 positions match TRBD1. The length of the CDR3 is 13 residues. CDR1 MNHNS and CDR2 SASEGT come from the germline V gene. J lost 3 bases, V lost 6 bases, and 5 bases had no gene match. This CDR3 reads CASRKNRGYEQYF. The CDR3 DNA sequence: TGTGCCAGCAGGAAAAACAGGGGCTACGAGCAGTACTTC.

This clone was seen ten or more times. The V gene is TRBV15, the J gene TRBJ2-5; maybe TRBD2 (6 bases). CDR3 length equals 16 residues. V lost 5 bases, J lost 1 base, and 17 bases lay in between. Per the germline V gene, CDR1 is LNHNV and CDR2 is YYDKDF (reference sequence). CDR3 amino acids: CATSSRISGVQETQYF. The CDR3 nucleotides are TGTGCCACCAGCTCTCGGATTTCGGGGGTCCAAGAGACCCAGTACTTC. Full variable domain (missing parts from reference TRBV15 and TRBJ2-5): DAMVIQNPRYQVTQFGKPVTLSCSQTLNHNVMYWYQQKSSQAPKLLFHYYDKDFNNEADTPDNFQSRRPNTSFCFLDIRSPGLGDTAMYLCATSSRISGVQETQYFGPGTRLLVL.

This CDR3 reads CASSFGRDRSEQYF. CDR3 bases: TGTGCCAGCAGCTTCGGACGGGACAGATCCGAGCAGTACTTC. This chain uses TRBV7-2 with TRBJ2-7; the match to TRBD1 covers 7 bases. CDR1 is SGHTA and CDR2 is FQGNSA in the germline V gene. This CDR3 comprises 14 residues. V lost 3 bases, J lost 6 bases, and 8 bases stayed unmatched.

The chain links TRBV5-1 to TRBJ2-1; 9 bases are shared with TRBD2. Germline loops: CDR1 SGHRS, CDR2 YFSETQ. The CDR3 sequence is 19 residues long. V lost 1 base and J lost 0; bases outside the gene matches: 11. The CDR3 sequence is CASSLLPSGADSSYNEQFF. The DNA of the CDR3 is TGCGCCAGCAGCTTGCTTCCTAGCGGGGCTGATAGCTCCTACAATGAGCAGTTCTTC. The full variable domain, rest sourced from reference TRBV5-1 and TRBJ2-1, is KAGVTQTPRYLIKTRGQQVTLSCSPISGHRSVSWYQQTPGQGLQFLFEYFSETQRNKGNFPGRFSGRQFSNSRSEMNVSTLELGDSALYLCASSLLPSGADSSYNEQFFGPGTRLTVL.

This clone is medium-sized within its sample. The J gene is TRBJ1-5, the V gene TRBV12-3 or TRBV12-4; D is ambiguous. The CDR3 covers 14 residues. Trimming shortened V by 1 base and J by 2 bases, and 6 bases separated the two germline ends. CDR3 protein: CASSLGRGNQPQHF. For the CDR3, the DNA is TGTGCCAGCAGTTTAGGAAGGGGCAATCAGCCCCAGCATTTT.

CDR3 region: CSASRGRVPPEQYF. The CDR3 bases are TGCAGTGCTAGCCGGGGCAGAGTTCCCCCCGAGCAGTACTTC. This chain joins TRBV20-1 and TRBJ2-7; D possibly uses TRBD1 or TRBD2 (5 bases each). The CDR3 contains 14 residues. The V and J ends lost 3 bases and 6 bases respectively, with 18 bases between them. In germline, CDR1 is DFQATT, CDR2 SNEGSKA (reference sequence).

This clone was seen more than once but under ten times. The chain links TRBV20-1 to TRBJ2-1; tentative D call: TRBD2 (5 bases). In germline, CDR1 is DFQATT, CDR2 SNEGSKA (reference sequence). CDR3 length: 13 residues. Trimming cost V 2 bases and J 4 bases, with 9 bases left between them. CDR3 nucleotides: TGCAGTGCTAGACCTAGCCAATACAATGAGCAGTTCTTC. Residues: CSARPSQYNEQFF.

This rearrangement joins TRBV6-1 to TRBJ2-2; 9 nucleotides match TRBD1. This CDR3 spans 15 amino acids. V dropped 5 bases and J dropped 5; count of bases not matched to a gene: 6. CDR1 and CDR2 (germline): MNHNS, SASEGT. The CDR3 loop is CASSSGTGLTGELFF. DNA for the CDR3: TGTGCCAGCAGTTCCGGGACAGGGTTGACCGGGGAGCTGTTTTTT.

The genes are TRBV3-1 and TRBJ2-7; TRBD2 agrees at 10 bases. The CDR3 length is 14 residues. Germline CDR1 reads LGHDT; CDR2 reads YNNKEL (reference sequence). Germline trimming cut 7 bases from V and 0 bases from J; bases unmatched to any gene: 3. CDR3 DNA sequence: TGTGCCAGCACACTAGCGGGAAGCTCCTACGAGCAGTACTTC. Protein product: CASTLAGSSYEQYF.

This clone was seen repeatedly, ten times or more. The chain links TRBV19 to TRBJ1-1; 7 positions agree with TRBD1. CDR1 is LNHDA, CDR2 SQIVND, per germline (reference sequence). The CDR3 consists of 14 residues. The V segment lost 6 bases and the J segment 4 bases; nucleotides outside the gene matches: 8. The CDR3 region has the DNA TGTGCCAGTAGCTACAGGGGAGAGGGCACTGAAGCTTTCTTT. This sequence encodes CASSYRGEGTEAFF.

With respect to this clone: The junction does not match germline at one end; this may be a read error. Other nucleotide sequences from this sample produce the same CDR3. The rearrangement joins TRBV7-6 to TRBJ2-5; tentatively, D is TRBD2 (5 bases). Germline lookup yields CDR1 SGHVS and CDR2 FNYEAQ. There are 14 residues in the CDR3. The CDR3 sequence: CASSAELGPETQYF. The CDR3 nucleotides read TGTGCCAGCAGCGCCGAACTAGGGCCGGAGACACAGTATTTC.